The source of this TCR beta chain is a study of blood T cell repertoires in COVID-19. Study as a whole: The origin of the acute and convalescent COVID-19 samples was the United States, Italy and Spain. PBMCs, B-cell-depleted T cells, or T cells were the source of the cDNA or gDNA that made up the material.

The germline V gene encodes CDR1 SQVTM and CDR2 ANQGSEA. The CDR3 totals 14 residues. V was clipped by 7 bases and J by 3 bases; unmatched bases: 10. Data came from immunoSEQ multiplex PCR; TCRdb stores just in-frame clones and leaves some out. In the table there are approximately 260,000 clones, about four fifths of which are singletons. Sample: peripheral blood. The receptor was isolated from a woman older than 75 with acute or convalescent COVID-19. J is TRBJ1-1 and V is TRBV29-1, with TRBD1 identical over 8 bases. Here the CDR3 reads CSAKGQGQDTEAFF. The DNA of the CDR3 is TGCAGCGCCAAAGGACAGGGTCAGGACACTGAAGCTTTCTTT.